This T cell receptor beta chain was documented in a study of tumor-infiltrating lymphocytes in primary liver carcinoma. Study at large: Among the tumors, stages were T1-T3 N0M0 and sizes about 4.2 to 11 cm. Whole-study findings and limits: A significantly higher top-250-clone fraction was found in tumors than in blood (p = 0.039).

A remark on this clonotype: Its antigen is as yet unknown.

Starting material of 500 to 600 ng total RNA yielded TCR beta cDNA via a constant-region primer. Sequencing libraries for TCR beta derived from three nested multiplex PCR rounds that used slightly modified ARM-PCR. TCRdb re-called the multiplex PCR reads with MiXCR, one entry per CDR3 protein. This sample has around 100,000 distinct CDR3 sequences, with around two thirds found just once. From 20-30 mg of unsorted bulk tissue, DNA and RNA were co-extracted together. The sample was liver tumor tissue from sampling region 5. The subset here: tumor region T5, tumor centre. This clonotype was obtained from a woman between 55 and 75 years old with primary liver carcinoma and hepatitis B virus infection.

CDR3 coding DNA: TGTGCCAATAGCGCGACTAGCGGAGGCCAATGCAATGAGCAGTTCTTC. This encodes CANSATSGGQCNEQFF. The genes are TRBV11-3 and TRBJ2-1; TRBD2 agrees at 9 bases. The V gene's germline CDR1 is SGHNT and CDR2 YENEEA. The CDR3 contains 16 residues. The J segment lost 6 bases and the V segment lost 10 bases, leaving 16 bases of the junction unmatched. Looking up the rest from reference TRBV11-3 and TRBJ2-1 gives the full variable domain: EAGVVQSPRYKIIEKKQPVAFWCNPISGHNTLYWYLQNLGQGPELLIRYENEEAVDDSQLPKDRFSAERLKGVDSTLKIQPAELGDSAVYLCANSATSGGQCNEQFFGPGTRLTVL.